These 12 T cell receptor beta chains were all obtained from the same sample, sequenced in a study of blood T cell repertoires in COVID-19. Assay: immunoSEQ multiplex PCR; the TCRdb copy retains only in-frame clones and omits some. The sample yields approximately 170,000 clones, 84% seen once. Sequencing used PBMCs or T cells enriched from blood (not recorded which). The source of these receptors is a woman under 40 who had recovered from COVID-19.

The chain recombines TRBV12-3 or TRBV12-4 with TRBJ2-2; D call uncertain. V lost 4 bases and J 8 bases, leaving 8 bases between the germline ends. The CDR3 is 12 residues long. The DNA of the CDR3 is TGTGCCAGCAGTTCGGTCTTTGGGGAGCTGTTTTTT. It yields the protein CASSSVFGELFF.

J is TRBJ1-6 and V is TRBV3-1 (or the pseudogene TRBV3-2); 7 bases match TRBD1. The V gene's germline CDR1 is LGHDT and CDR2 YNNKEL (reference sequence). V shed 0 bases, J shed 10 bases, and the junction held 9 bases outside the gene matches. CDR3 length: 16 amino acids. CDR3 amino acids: CASSQETGAGGSPLHF. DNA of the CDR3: TGTGCCAGCAGCCAAGAAACAGGGGCTGGGGGGTCACCCCTCCACTTT.

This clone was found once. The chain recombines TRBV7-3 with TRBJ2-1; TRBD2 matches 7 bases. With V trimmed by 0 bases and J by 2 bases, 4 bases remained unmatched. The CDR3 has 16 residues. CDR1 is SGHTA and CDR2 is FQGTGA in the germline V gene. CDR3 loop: CASSLTGGGTYNEQFF. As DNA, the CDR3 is TGTGCCAGCAGCTTAACGGGCGGGGGTACCTACAATGAGCAGTTCTTC.

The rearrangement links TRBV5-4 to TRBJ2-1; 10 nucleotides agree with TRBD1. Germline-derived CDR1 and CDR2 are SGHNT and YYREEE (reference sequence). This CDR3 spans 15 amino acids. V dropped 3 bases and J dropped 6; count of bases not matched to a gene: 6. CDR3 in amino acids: CASSYRQGASNEQFF. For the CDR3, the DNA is TGTGCCAGCAGCTACCGACAGGGGGCGAGCAATGAGCAGTTCTTC. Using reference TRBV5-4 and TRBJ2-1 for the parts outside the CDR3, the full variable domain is ETGVTQSPTHLIKTRGQQVTLRCSSQSGHNTVSWYQQALGQGPQFIFQYYREEENGRGNFPPRFSGLQFPNYSSELNVNALELDDSALYLCASSYRQGASNEQFFGPGTRLTVL.

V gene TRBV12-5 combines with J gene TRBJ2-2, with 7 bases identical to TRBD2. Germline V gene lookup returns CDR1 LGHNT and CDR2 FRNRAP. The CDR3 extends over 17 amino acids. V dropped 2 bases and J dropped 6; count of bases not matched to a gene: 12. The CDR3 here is CASGLTMGLPAPGELFF. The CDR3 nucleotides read TGTGCTAGTGGTTTGACTATGGGACTACCGGCCCCCGGGGAGCTGTTTTTT.

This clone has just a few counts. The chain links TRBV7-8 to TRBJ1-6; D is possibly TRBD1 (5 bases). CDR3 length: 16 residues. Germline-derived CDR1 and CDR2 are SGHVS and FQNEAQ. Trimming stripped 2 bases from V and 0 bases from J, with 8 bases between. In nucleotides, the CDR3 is TGTGCCAGCAGCTTAAGTGACAGCTCCTATAATTCACCCCTCCACTTT. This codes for CASSLSDSSYNSPLHF.

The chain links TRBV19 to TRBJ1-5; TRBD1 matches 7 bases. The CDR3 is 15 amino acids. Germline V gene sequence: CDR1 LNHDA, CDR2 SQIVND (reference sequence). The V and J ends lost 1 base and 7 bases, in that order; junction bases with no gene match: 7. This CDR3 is CASSIVGQGDQPQHF. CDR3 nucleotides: TGTGCCAGTAGTATAGTTGGGCAGGGGGACCAGCCCCAGCATTTT.

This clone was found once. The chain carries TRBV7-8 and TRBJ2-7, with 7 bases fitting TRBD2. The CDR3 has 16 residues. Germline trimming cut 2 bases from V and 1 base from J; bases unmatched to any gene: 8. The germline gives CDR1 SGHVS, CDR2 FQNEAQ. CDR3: CASSLRLRTRSYEQYF. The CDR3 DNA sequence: TGTGCCAGCAGCTTAAGGCTTCGGACTAGGTCCTACGAGCAGTACTTC.

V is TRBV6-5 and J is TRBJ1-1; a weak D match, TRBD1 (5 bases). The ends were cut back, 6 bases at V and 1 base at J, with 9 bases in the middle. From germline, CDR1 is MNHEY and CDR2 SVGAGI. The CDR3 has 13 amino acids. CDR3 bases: TGTGCCAGCAGCCTGGGGGGGAACACTGAAGCTTTCTTT. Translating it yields CASSLGGNTEAFF.

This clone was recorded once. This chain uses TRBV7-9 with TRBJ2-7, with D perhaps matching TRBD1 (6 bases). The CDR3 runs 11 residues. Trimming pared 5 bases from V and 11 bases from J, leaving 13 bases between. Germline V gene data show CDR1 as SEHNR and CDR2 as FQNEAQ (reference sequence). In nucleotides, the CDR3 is TGTGCCAGCAGCGCGGACAGCTCCAAGTACTTC. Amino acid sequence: CASSADSSKYF.

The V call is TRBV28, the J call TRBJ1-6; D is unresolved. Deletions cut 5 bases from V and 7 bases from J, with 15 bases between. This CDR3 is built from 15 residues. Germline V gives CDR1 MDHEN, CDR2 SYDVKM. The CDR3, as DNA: TGTGCCAGCAGTCCATTCCGGCGCGGGAATTCACCCCTCCACTTT. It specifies CASSPFRRGNSPLHF.

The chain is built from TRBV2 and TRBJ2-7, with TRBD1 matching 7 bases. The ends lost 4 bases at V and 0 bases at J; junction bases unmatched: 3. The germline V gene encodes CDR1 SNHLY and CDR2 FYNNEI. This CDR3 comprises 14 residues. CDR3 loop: CASSGQGSSYEQYF. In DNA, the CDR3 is TGTGCCAGCAGTGGACAGGGTAGCTCCTACGAGCAGTACTTC.